Only a few counts were recorded for the clone carrying this T cell receptor (beta chain). Its target is not known. Trimming cost V 1 base and J 7 bases, with 14 bases left between them. This CDR3 spans 15 amino acids. From germline, CDR1 is MGHDK and CDR2 SYGVNS. These data belong to a study of cytomegalovirus exposure and HLA in healthy donors. Primers included in the PCR were 60 Vbeta and 13 Jbeta primers. Study processing details: A later analysis counted around 74 million unique TCR beta chains, around 11 million shared. TCRdb's table, derived via immunoSEQ multiplex PCR, lists solely in-frame clones and lacks some. From that table come the V and J calls and clone size; the DNA was used to work out D and trimming. The table records around 170,000 clones, 75% to 85% of them present only once. Study-wide points: Sequencing artifact likely explains a cluster of highly shared sequence variants. Earlier analysis looked at TCR beta V segments, and most were productive about 90% or about 30% of the time. A missense DCLRE1C variant was associated with V- and J-gene trimming of TCR beta chains in a later analysis, and an independent cohort replicated the association.

The sequencing input was PBMCs. V usage is TRBV25-1 and J usage is TRBJ2-1; D is perhaps TRBD1 (6 bases). This TCR derives from a woman younger than 35 in good health and CMV-seronegative. The CDR3 region has the DNA TGTGCCAGCAGTGAATGGGGTCCAGGGGTGAATGAGCAGTTCTTC. Amino acids: CASSEWGPGVNEQFF.